The rows below give T cell receptor beta chains drawn from one sample of a study of beta chain features in type 1 diabetes. Assay used: immunoSEQ multiplex PCR; TCRdb lists only in-frame clones, some missing. The table has roughly 400,000 clones, more than 11% seen once. The sequenced sample consisted of naive CD4+ T cells from blood. The origin of the receptors is a man aged 25 to 45 in good health. Each CDR3 is given without its conserved first and last residue. A D gene is named only where the DNA matches it firmly.

cdr3_aa: ASRSAGYNEQF; d_call: .; v_call: TRBV6-1; j_call: TRBJ2-1
cdr3_aa: SAGQGGRELF; d_call: TRBD1; v_call: TRBV29-1; j_call: TRBJ2-2
cdr3_aa: ASSLAHGGGYT; d_call: .; v_call: TRBV7-2; j_call: TRBJ1-2
cdr3_aa: ASSPRLATNTGELF; d_call: TRBD2; v_call: TRBV5-4; j_call: TRBJ2-2
cdr3_aa: ASSQDDRGREKLF; d_call: TRBD1; v_call: TRBV4-3; j_call: TRBJ1-4
cdr3_aa: ASHPRGQAEAF; d_call: .; v_call: TRBV12-2; j_call: TRBJ1-1
cdr3_aa: ASSYSDVEAF; d_call: .; v_call: TRBV6-6; j_call: TRBJ1-1
cdr3_aa: ASDETGLLNIQY; d_call: .; v_call: TRBV4-3; j_call: TRBJ2-4
cdr3_aa: ASSVEIDSGNTIY; d_call: .; v_call: TRBV9; j_call: TRBJ1-3
cdr3_aa: ASTEQGADGYGYT; d_call: TRBD1; v_call: TRBV9; j_call: TRBJ1-2
cdr3_aa: AWTRRETQY; d_call: .; v_call: TRBV30; j_call: TRBJ2-5
cdr3_aa: ASGGTGASTDTQY; d_call: TRBD1; v_call: TRBV6-1; j_call: TRBJ2-3
cdr3_aa: ATSPPWGVGVNEQF; d_call: .; v_call: TRBV15; j_call: TRBJ2-1
cdr3_aa: ASSPLLAPGRTDTQY; d_call: TRBD2; v_call: TRBV18; j_call: TRBJ2-3
cdr3_aa: ASSGYGVDTQY; d_call: .; v_call: TRBV7-7; j_call: TRBJ2-3
cdr3_aa: ASSPGETMLF; d_call: .; v_call: TRBV18; j_call: TRBJ2-2
cdr3_aa: ASSPRSGREGYNEQF; d_call: TRBD2; v_call: TRBV4-3; j_call: TRBJ2-1
cdr3_aa: ASTPDRLSTDTQY; d_call: TRBD1; v_call: TRBV2; j_call: TRBJ2-3
cdr3_aa: ASSLEPGLVTQY; d_call: .; v_call: TRBV7-9; j_call: TRBJ2-5
cdr3_aa: ATSIEDLTDTQY; d_call: .; v_call: TRBV15; j_call: TRBJ2-3
cdr3_aa: ASSQDQNSGNTIY; d_call: .; v_call: TRBV4-1; j_call: TRBJ1-3
cdr3_aa: ASSGLAGGSDTQY; d_call: TRBD2; v_call: TRBV5-1; j_call: TRBJ2-3
cdr3_aa: ASSSGQGMVTNEKLF; d_call: TRBD1; v_call: TRBV7-2; j_call: TRBJ1-4
cdr3_aa: ASSHGDYEQY; d_call: .; v_call: TRBV7-2; j_call: TRBJ2-7
cdr3_aa: SVGLAGKEQY; d_call: TRBD2; v_call: TRBV29-1; j_call: TRBJ2-7
cdr3_aa: ASRDDTGELF; d_call: .; v_call: TRBV11-2; j_call: TRBJ2-2
cdr3_aa: ASSVGTGVNTEAF; d_call: TRBD1; v_call: TRBV9; j_call: TRBJ1-1
cdr3_aa: ASFRQGALNTGELF; d_call: TRBD1; v_call: TRBV7-8; j_call: TRBJ2-2
cdr3_aa: ASSPQGANYGYT; d_call: TRBD1; v_call: TRBV7-2; j_call: TRBJ1-2
cdr3_aa: ASIQRETQY; d_call: .; v_call: TRBV6-5; j_call: TRBJ2-5
cdr3_aa: AWKRKQDPGYT; d_call: .; v_call: TRBV30; j_call: TRBJ1-2
cdr3_aa: AWSVRSDTQY; d_call: .; v_call: TRBV30; j_call: TRBJ2-3
cdr3_aa: ASSLDPGRNTEAF; d_call: .; v_call: TRBV7-9; j_call: TRBJ1-1
cdr3_aa: ATSRVRNTEAF; d_call: .; v_call: TRBV15; j_call: TRBJ1-1
cdr3_aa: ASSIQETQY; d_call: .; v_call: TRBV19; j_call: TRBJ2-5
cdr3_aa: ASRRTASSGEQY; d_call: .; v_call: TRBV7-9; j_call: TRBJ2-7
cdr3_aa: ASSLMRLAGPSTDTQY; d_call: TRBD2; v_call: TRBV5-1; j_call: TRBJ2-3
cdr3_aa: ASSQASGASTDTQY; d_call: TRBD2; v_call: TRBV4-1; j_call: TRBJ2-3
cdr3_aa: ASSLVVGGTDTQY; d_call: .; v_call: TRBV5-6; j_call: TRBJ2-3
cdr3_aa: ASSIEGRAGELF; d_call: .; v_call: TRBV19; j_call: TRBJ2-2
cdr3_aa: ASTSRTTDTQY; d_call: .; v_call: TRBV11-3; j_call: TRBJ2-3
cdr3_aa: SVDISVKGSQY; d_call: .; v_call: TRBV29-1; j_call: TRBJ2-5
cdr3_aa: AWSEASEAF; d_call: .; v_call: TRBV30; j_call: TRBJ1-1
cdr3_aa: ASSFGGNEQF; d_call: .; v_call: TRBV27; j_call: TRBJ2-1
cdr3_aa: ASQSTDTQY; d_call: .; v_call: TRBV28; j_call: TRBJ2-3
cdr3_aa: AWSVNGELF; d_call: .; v_call: TRBV30; j_call: TRBJ2-2
cdr3_aa: ASGLHRGTGYT; d_call: TRBD1; v_call: TRBV27; j_call: TRBJ1-2